The source of this T cell receptor beta chain is a study of regulatory T cells in long-lasting Graves disease (TCRdb year 2021). Regarding the complete study: Persistent Graves' disease was defined as persistently positive TSH receptor autoantibodies together with antithyroid drug treatment for over 5 years. Patients with persistent Graves' disease were compared with patients with newly diagnosed Graves' disease using TCR sequencing and RNA sequencing of peripheral blood. The study was registered as a clinical trial and conducted in China. A total of around 35 samples underwent TCR sequencing, from roughly 13 patients with persistent Graves' disease and 20 or so patients with newly diagnosed Graves' disease. Persistent Graves' disease patients in the clinical cohort had taken antithyroid drugs for 8 to 12 years on average. What the work shows at the level of the full study, not this receptor alone: Persistent disease showed preferential use of TRBV28, TRBJ1-2 and TRBJ2-5, whereas newly diagnosed disease favored TRBV20-1 and TRBJ2-1. Only the TCR beta chain was sequenced and analyzed. The authors acknowledged the small sample size as a limitation that may reduce accuracy. The study examined only peripheral blood because the primary lesion, thyroid tissue, could not be accessed. Lower TCR Shannon entropy and fewer highly expanded clones were observed in persistent Graves' disease patients than in newly diagnosed patients, which suggested clonal expansion. More public clonotypes were shared among persistent patients (roughly 2,700) than among newly diagnosed patients (966).

The germline V gene supplies CDR1 MNHNS and CDR2 SASEGT. The CDR3 measures 14 amino acids from cysteine to phenylalanine. Only the CDR3 region is kept as DNA, spanning 42 bases read in frame from base 1. V is shortened by 5 bases, J by 1 base, and the region joining them spans 11 bases. Preparation of the library involved multiplex PCR. This sample was sequenced with an Illumina HiSeq 4000. To build TCR beta libraries, CDR3 regions were amplified by Arm-PCR using iRepertoire HTBI primers. Before sequencing, the PCR products underwent gel purification. For the original study's pipeline: Gene usage analysis of CDR3 amino acid clonotypes relied on the approximately 68 TRBV and fewer than 15 TRBJ segments identified across samples. Filtered high-quality paired reads were merged into contigs using COPE and FqMerger. BLAST was used to align contigs to IMGT TRBV, TRBD and TRBJ reference genes, and CDR3 was defined according to IMGT. Any clonotype with a frequency above 0.1% was classified as a highly expanded clone. Repertoire diversity was measured by Shannon entropy, and V-J evenness by the Gini coefficient. A clonotype was considered public if more than one individual shared it. The raw public reads went through TCRdb reprocessing: fastp at Q25, MiXCR clone calling, in-frame beta chains kept. Rows are unified per CDR3 protein, each entry keeping the most common DNA and genes. The V and J calls were determined by TCRdb, not by the authors. The sample table records 600,000 to 800,000 distinct CDR3 sequences; about 32% of these occur just once. The ten largest clones represent around 42% of the sample.

The time point tag for this specimen amounts to: persistent/refractory GD, antithyroid drugs over 5 years with positive TRAb. For both TCR sequencing and RNA sequencing, RNA was extracted from PBMCs using TRIzol. The diagnosis of Graves' disease was made according to American Thyroid Association guidelines. The patients came from an endocrinology department in Xi'an, China. Each patient gave approximately 9.7 milliliters of peripheral blood, collected in an EDTA anticoagulant tube. Ficoll Paque Plus density gradient separation was used to isolate PBMCs, and no further T cell sorting was performed. An Agilent 2100 Bioanalyzer and agarose gel were used to check RNA quality, and a NanoDrop 2000 was used to measure RNA concentration. Notes on this clonotype: No antigen is known for it. No base quality information exists; no much larger clone differs at one position.

The sample was peripheral blood mononuclear cells (PBMCs), taken when the disease was refractory, from a patient treated with antithyroid drugs. This chain is built from TRBV6-1 and TRBJ2-5; TRBD2 might be the D gene, on 5 matching bases. This sequence originates from a female donor with Graves disease. Here the CDR3 is given as CASSPLTIQETQYF. In nucleotides, the sequence is TGTGCCAGCAGTCCCTTGACTATCCAAGAGACCCAGTACTTC.